A single sample is the source of the 14 T cell receptor beta chains below, sequenced in a study of blood T cell repertoires in COVID-19 (dated by TCRdb to 2019 to 2021). Library method: the immunoSEQ multiplex PCR assay. Held by TCRdb, this immuneACCESS table contains in-frame sequences only and omits some clones. Under half of the omission traces to an unresolved V gene where checked; the cause of the rest is unknown. Here the sample has some 66,000 clones; approximately 80% occur a single time. Together, the top ten hold about 47% of the sample. Source material: peripheral blood. All receptors derive from a woman aged 80 or older with acute or convalescent COVID-19.

The genes are TRBV30 and TRBJ2-5, with TRBD2 matching over 7 bases. CDR3 size: 13 residues. Germline assignment: CDR1 GTSNPN and CDR2 SVGIG (reference sequence). The V and J ends lost 1 base and 5 bases, in that order; junction bases with no gene match: 4. Here the CDR3 reads CAWSGQGGETQYF. CDR3 coding DNA: TGTGCCTGGAGTGGCCAGGGAGGGGAGACCCAGTACTTC.

In its sample, this clone was seen a few times. The rearrangement links TRBV5-1 to TRBJ2-7; TRBD2 aligns across 8 bases. This CDR3 region has 17 residues. After removal of 0 bases from V and 7 bases from J, the junction contained 15 bases not matched to a gene. The germline V gene encodes CDR1 SGHRS and CDR2 YFSETQ. CDR3 residues: CASSLEVSGTPTREQYF. The DNA of the CDR3 is TGCGCCAGCAGCTTGGAGGTTAGCGGGACCCCTACTAGGGAGCAGTACTTC.

The chain joins TRBV29-1 to TRBJ2-2, with 10 nucleotides matching TRBD1. Per the germline V gene, CDR1 is SQVTM and CDR2 is ANQGSEA. The CDR3 length is 15 residues. Unmatched junction bases numbered 11, after V lost 8 bases and J lost 5 bases. The CDR3 bases are TGCAGCTCTCAGAGGGGGGACAGGGGTACCGGGGAGCTGTTTTTT. This sequence encodes CSSQRGDRGTGELFF.

The CDR3 loop reads CASSLAGRAREQYF. The CDR3 DNA sequence: TGTGCCAGCAGCTTGGCCGGGAGGGCCCGAGAGCAGTACTTC. The chain joins TRBV5-5 to TRBJ2-7; 8 bases match TRBD2. The CDR3 covers 14 residues. Germline CDR1 is SGHKS and CDR2 is YYEKEE (reference sequence). V trimming: 0 bases; J trimming: 7 bases; junction bases outside the gene matches: 6.

This chain connects TRBV3-1 (or the pseudogene TRBV3-2) to TRBJ1-6; possibly TRBD1 for D (5 bases). V was cut by 6 bases and J by 0 bases, with 12 bases left in between. The CDR3 is 16 residues long. Germline values: CDR1 LGHDT, CDR2 YNNKEL (reference sequence). The CDR3 bases are TGTGCCAGCAGAGGCAATGGGGCCTCCTATAATTCACCCCTCCACTTT. Translated, it gives CASRGNGASYNSPLHF.

V is TRBV2 and J is TRBJ1-2; D unclear. V lost 7 bases and J lost 0, with 6 bases in between. The CDR3 is made up of 12 amino acids. CDR1 and CDR2 (germline): SNHLY, FYNNEI. For the CDR3, the DNA is TGTGCCAGCAACTTAGCTAACTATGGCTACACCTTC. Its translation is CASNLANYGYTF.

The gene calls are TRBV4-2 and TRBJ2-2; 9 bases agree with TRBD2. Germline values: CDR1 LGHNA, CDR2 YNFKEQ. Trimming removed 0 bases from V and 6 bases from J; junction bases left unmatched: 8. The CDR3 is made up of 17 amino acids. The DNA of the CDR3 is TGTGCCAGCAGCCAAGATGAACTAGCGGGTTACGCCGGGGAGCTGTTTTTT. This translates into CASSQDELAGYAGELFF.

This clone was recorded once. One junction end does not reproduce the germline sequence, and a read error may be involved. The CDR3 nucleotides are TGTGCTAGCAGCTTAGGTCTGTACAATGAGCAGTTCTTC. Translating gives CASSLGLYNEQFF. The V call is TRBV7-7, the J call TRBJ2-1, with D uncertain. There are 13 residues in the CDR3. Germline CDR1 and CDR2: SSHAT and FNYEAQ (reference sequence).

This clone was detected only once. The chain has TRBV2 and TRBJ1-1; D is possibly TRBD1 (6 bases). CDR1 is SNHLY, CDR2 FYNNEI, per germline. The CDR3 has 13 residues. The germline V and J ends were trimmed by 6 bases and 2 bases, with 10 bases remaining between them. CDR3 nucleotide sequence: TGTGCCAGCAGGGACAGAGTAAACACTGAAGCTTTCTTT. Its protein product is CASRDRVNTEAFF.

There are a few counts of this clone. The chain uses TRBV6-4 and TRBJ1-3; D is unresolved. In germline, CDR1 is MRHNA, CDR2 SNTAGT. Trimming stripped 4 bases from V and 0 bases from J, with 10 bases between. CDR3 length: 15 residues. The CDR3 here is CASSGPGSSGNTIYF. The CDR3 region has the DNA TGTGCCAGCAGTGGACCAGGCAGCTCTGGAAACACCATATATTTT.

The CDR3 here is CASSFPGAAYNEQFF. For the CDR3, the DNA is TGTGCCAGCAGTTTCCCAGGGGCAGCCTACAATGAGCAGTTCTTC. This chain uses TRBV28 with TRBJ2-1, with D possibly being TRBD1 (6 bases). The CDR3 spans 15 residues. Trimming cost V 3 bases and J 2 bases, with 11 bases left between them. The V gene's germline CDR1 is MDHEN and CDR2 SYDVKM.

This chain joins TRBV7-8 and TRBJ1-2, with D uncertain. Trimming shortened V by 5 bases and J by 4 bases, and 8 bases separated the two germline ends. CDR3 size: 12 residues. Per germline, CDR1 SGHVS and CDR2 FQNEAQ. CDR3 nucleotides: TGTGCCAGCAGCCCCCGGGGCTATGGCTACACCTTC. It translates to CASSPRGYGYTF.

This clone has just one count. The chain is built from TRBV27 and TRBJ2-5; D not certain. Trimming shortened V by 4 bases and J by 6 bases, and 9 bases separated the two germline ends. The CDR3 runs to 12 residues. Germline V gives CDR1 MNHEY, CDR2 SMNVEV (reference sequence). CDR3 nucleotide sequence: TGTGCCAGCAGTTCGCCCGGTAAGACCCAGTACTTC. This translates into CASSSPGKTQYF.

The chain employs TRBV4-3 and TRBJ2-7; tentative D call: TRBD2 (6 bases). The CDR3 spans 15 residues. V dropped 0 bases and J dropped 3 bases, with 12 bases sitting between them. Germline CDR1 is LGHNA and CDR2 is YSLEER. In DNA form, the CDR3 reads TGCGCCAGCAGCCAAGAGGGACTCTCGCACTACGAGCAGTACTTC. Protein product: CASSQEGLSHYEQYF.